This TCR beta chain is drawn from a study of T cells in Graves' hyperthyroidism and ophthalmopathy. Study context: Peripheral blood collection took place at initial diagnosis, before any treatment.

The V and J ends lost 4 bases and 1 base, in that order; junction bases with no gene match: 8. The CDR3 totals 16 residues. CDR1 and CDR2 (germline): MNHEY, SVGEGT. Using RNA transcripts as the source, TCR beta CDR3 regions were amplified. TCR CDR3 underwent first-round RT-PCR with the HTBI primer set. From the multiplex PCR reads, TCRdb called clonotypes with MiXCR, one entry per CDR3 protein. The table includes about 520,000 distinct CDR3 sequences, approximately 25% detected once. The TCR sequence derives from a woman between 25 and 40 years old with Graves' ophthalmopathy. The rearrangement links TRBV6-2 or TRBV6-3 to TRBJ1-1; 8 bases align to TRBD1. Sequences were obtained from blood. The CDR3 loop is CASSWSGQGANTEAFF. The DNA of the CDR3 is TGTGCCAGCAGTTGGTCTGGGCAGGGGGCGAACACTGAAGCTTTCTTT.